One and the same sample provided the 20 T cell receptor beta chains below, sequenced in a study of breast tumors, draining lymph nodes, adjacent tissues. The lymph nodes were axillary draining lymph nodes from breast cancer patients. TCRdb analysed the multiplex PCR reads with MiXCR anew, one entry per CDR3 protein. Of roughly 130,000 distinct CDR3 sequences detected, 30% to 35% appear once; the ten largest clones hold less than 2.5%. Sequenced material: axillary lymph node tissue. The receptor source for this set is a female donor with breast cancer. Some clones in this sample may be carry-over from other donors' samples.

V usage is TRBV30 and J usage is TRBJ1-3, with D unresolved. From germline, CDR1 is GTSNPN and CDR2 SVGIG (reference sequence). V was shortened by 5 bases and J by 3 bases, with 20 bases between the two germline ends. The CDR3 contains 16 residues. CDR3 sequence: CAWAPMGGEFGNTIYF. Written as DNA, the CDR3 is TGTGCCTGGGCCCCCATGGGAGGCGAGTTTGGAAACACCATATATTTT.

This clonotype was seen more than once but under ten times. Being one base from a much bigger clone, this may be a read error. Written as DNA, the CDR3 is TGTGCTAGTGGTTTCTTTACAGGGGGCCGGGAAAAACTGTTTTTT. Translating gives CASGFFTGGREKLFF. This rearrangement joins TRBV12-5 to TRBJ1-4; the match to TRBD1 covers 9 bases. The CDR3 length is 15 residues. Per germline, CDR1 LGHNT and CDR2 FRNRAP. V was clipped by 3 bases and J by 8 bases; unmatched bases: 7.

This clonotype was seen many times. The chain recombines TRBV11-2 with TRBJ1-4; D remains ambiguous. CDR3 length: 13 residues. In germline, CDR1 is SGHAT, CDR2 FQNNGV. The ends were cut back, 2 bases at V and 8 bases at J, with 9 bases in the middle. The CDR3 DNA sequence: TGTGCCAGCAGCTTAAACTCTGCGGAAAAACTGTTTTTT. Encoded protein: CASSLNSAEKLFF.

In regard to this clonotype: A single base separates this from a much larger clone, so it may be a read error. The genes are TRBV11-2 and TRBJ2-1; D gene uncertain. V lost 0 bases to trimming and J lost 10 bases, with 10 bases between them. This CDR3 spans 13 amino acids. Germline V CDR1 and CDR2: SGHAT, FQNNGV. DNA for the CDR3: TGTGCCAGCAGCTTAGATTCTTGGGCCGAGCAGTTCTTC. Protein: CASSLDSWAEQFF.

This clonotype was counted ten times or more. V and J are TRBV5-1 and TRBJ2-2, with TRBD2 matching over 7 bases. Trimming at V came to 0 bases and at J to 1 base, leaving 3 bases not matched to a gene. The CDR3 contains 16 residues. Germline V gene data show CDR1 as SGHRS and CDR2 as YFSETQ. DNA of the CDR3: TGCGCCAGCAGCTTGGAGGCGGGGGTGAACACCGGGGAGCTGTTTTTT. Residues: CASSLEAGVNTGELFF.

Of note for this clonotype: Given a much more abundant clone one base away, this may be a read error. The chain employs TRBV6-2 or TRBV6-3 and TRBJ1-2; D might be TRBD1 (6 bases). The germline gives CDR1 MNHEY, CDR2 SVGEGT. CDR3 size: 12 residues. CDR3 sequence: CASGYRDYGYTF. CDR3 nucleotides: TGTGCCAGCGGTTACAGGGACTATGGCTACACCTTC.

This clonotype has just a few counts. As DNA, the CDR3 is TGCGCCAGCAGTGAAGCCCGGGGACAGGGCAATCAGCCCCAGCATTTT. Its translation: CASSEARGQGNQPQHF. The chain carries TRBV10-1 and TRBJ1-5; 8 nucleotides agree with TRBD1. This CDR3 has 16 residues. Per the germline V gene, CDR1 is WNHNN and CDR2 is SYGVQD (reference sequence). The V gene end was trimmed by 3 bases and the J gene end by 2 bases; junction bases not matched to a gene: 6.

This clonotype was detected a few times. The chain links TRBV20-1 to TRBJ1-1; TRBD1 might be the D (6 bases). CDR3 length: 13 residues. V lost 6 bases to trimming and J lost 0 bases, with 11 bases between them. Germline lookup yields CDR1 DFQATT and CDR2 SNEGSKA (reference sequence). The CDR3 coding sequence is TGCAGTGCCAACGGACAGATGAACACTGAAGCTTTCTTT. Its protein is CSANGQMNTEAFF.

This clonotype was picked up many times. The gene calls are TRBV11-2 and TRBJ1-3, with D hard to call. The CDR3 contains 12 residues. Trimming removed 8 bases from V and 6 bases from J, with 11 bases in between. The V gene's germline CDR1 is SGHAT and CDR2 FQNNGV. CDR3 bases: TGTGCCAGCGGGCAGAACGTAAACACCATATATTTT. Its translation is CASGQNVNTIYF.

There are many counts of this clonotype. The chain joins TRBV28 to TRBJ2-5, with D perhaps matching TRBD1 (5 bases). Germline CDR1 MDHEN, CDR2 SYDVKM. This CDR3 has 14 amino acids. Trimming left V 2 bases short and J 5 bases short, with 12 bases between. The CDR3 DNA reads TGTGCCAGCAGTTTACCCCAGGGTAGGGAGACCCAGTACTTC. Its translation: CASSLPQGRETQYF.

Ten or more counts support this clonotype. This rearrangement joins TRBV12-3 or TRBV12-4 to TRBJ2-5; TRBD2 might be the D (5 bases). The CDR3 is 15 amino acids. V lost 0 bases and J 3 bases, leaving 11 bases between the germline ends. For the CDR3, the DNA is TGTGCCAGCAGTTTAGCGCTCGGAGCGGAAGAGACCCAGTACTTC. It encodes CASSLALGAEETQYF.

This clonotype was found many times. Being one base from a much bigger clone, this may be a read error. The V gene is TRBV7-2, the J gene TRBJ1-2, with a weak D call TRBD1 (5 bases). Germline CDR1 SGHTA, CDR2 FQGNSA. CDR3 size: 13 residues. DNA of the CDR3: TGTGCCAGCAGCTCAGGGTGGAACTGTGGCTACACCTTC. It encodes CASSSGWNCGYTF.

Remarks on this clonotype: This may be a read error: a much more frequent sequence differs by one nucleotide. CDR3 nucleotide sequence: TGCAGTTTCATACTAGCGGAATCCTACACTGAGCAGTTCTTC. Residues: CSFILAESYTEQFF. This sequence joins TRBV20-1 and TRBJ2-1; TRBD2 agrees at 8 bases. Germline CDR1 is DFQATT and CDR2 is SNEGSKA (reference sequence). The CDR3 totals 14 residues.

This chain connects TRBV5-8 to TRBJ1-4, with D possibly being TRBD1 (6 bases). The CDR3 length is 18 residues. The V and J ends lost 1 base and 8 bases respectively, with 24 bases between them. The germline V gene encodes CDR1 SGHTS and CDR2 YDEGEE. CDR3 sequence (DNA): TGTGCCAGCAGCTTGCCCAGGGGAGGGGAAGAAGAGCTAGAAAAACTGTTTTTT. Residues: CASSLPRGGEEELEKLFF.

The sample holds many counts of this clonotype. The V call is TRBV6-5, the J call TRBJ1-2; D is perhaps TRBD1 (6 bases). Germline V CDR1 and CDR2: MNHEY, SVGAGI. The CDR3 loop spans 15 amino acids. Trimming took off 5 bases at V and 5 bases at J, with 18 bases between the two ends. The CDR3 loop reads CASSAGVGAGYGYTF. In DNA form, the CDR3 reads TGTGCCAGCAGTGCAGGGGTTGGGGCGGGATATGGCTACACCTTC.

In regard to this clonotype: Because the CDR3 is missing its conserved closing phenylalanine or tryptophan, this is likely a read error. The rearrangement joins TRBV9 to TRBJ2-2, with D maybe TRBD1 (6 bases). V lost 0 bases, J lost 3 bases, and 9 bases lay in between. Germline V gene sequence: CDR1 SGDLS, CDR2 YYNGEE. There are 15 residues in the CDR3. In DNA form, the CDR3 reads TGTGCCAGCAGCGTAGGAGCAGGGGACACCGGGGAGCTGTTTCTT. This encodes CASSVGAGDTGELFL.

There are many counts of this clonotype. V is TRBV29-1 and J is TRBJ2-1, with TRBD2 matching over 10 bases. V was clipped by 7 bases and J by 6 bases; unmatched bases: 6. Germline CDR1 and CDR2: SQVTM and ANQGSEA. This CDR3 spans 13 amino acids. CDR3 sequence (DNA): TGCAGCGACATAGCGGGGGGCCCCAATGAGCAGTTCTTC. Translated: CSDIAGGPNEQFF.

This clonotype appeared many times. J is TRBJ2-1 and V is TRBV19; D is possibly TRBD2 (5 bases). Trimming shortened V by 5 bases and J by 8 bases, and 19 bases separated the two germline ends. The CDR3 contains 15 residues. CDR1 and CDR2 (germline): LNHDA, SQIVND (reference sequence). The CDR3 is CASSVFSSGSDEQFF. CDR3 DNA: TGTGCCAGTAGTGTCTTCTCCAGCGGTTCGGATGAGCAGTTCTTC.

This clonotype was seen at least ten times. The chain carries TRBV18 and TRBJ2-1; D remains unclear. CDR1 is KGHSH and CDR2 is LQKENI in the germline V gene. The CDR3 contains 11 residues. V gave up 4 bases and J gave up 6 bases, with 4 bases separating them. Here the CDR3 reads CASSQSNEQFF. CDR3 sequence (DNA): TGTGCCAGCTCACAAAGCAATGAGCAGTTCTTC.

This clonotype was seen at least ten times. V and J are TRBV3-1 and TRBJ1-2; D is uncertain. The CDR3 runs to 11 residues. Germline assignment: CDR1 LGHDT and CDR2 YNNKEL (reference sequence). The V and J ends lost 1 base and 8 bases respectively, with 5 bases between them. CDR3 sequence reads: CASSQGEGYTF. The CDR3 coding sequence is TGTGCCAGCAGCCAAGGGGAGGGCTACACCTTC.